Following are 21 T cell receptor beta chains from one sample sequenced in a study of T cells after yellow fever vaccination. TCRdb re-derived calls from the 5' RACE reads in MiXCR, one entry per CDR3 protein. The table has nearly 300,000 distinct CDR3 sequences, around 8.6% seen once. The material was CD4+ T cells sorted from PBMCs, obtained 5 days after the yellow fever booster vaccination. The receptors shown here come from a man aged 18 to 29 who received the YFV17D yellow fever vaccine.

This clonotype was counted only a few times. The J gene is TRBJ2-7, the V gene TRBV5-1; TRBD1 matches 10 bases. The V gene end was trimmed by 4 bases and the J gene end by 5 bases; junction bases not matched to a gene: 9. The CDR3 totals 15 residues. Germline V gene data show CDR1 as SGHRS and CDR2 as YFSETQ. CDR3 sequence (DNA): TGCGCCAGCAGCACCGGGGGACAGGGGTCCAACGAGCAGTACGTC. Translating gives CASSTGGQGSNEQYV.

The chain uses TRBV2 and TRBJ2-7, with D tentatively TRBD2 (7 bases). Trimming took off 4 bases at V and 3 bases at J, with 16 bases between the two ends. CDR1 and CDR2 (germline): SNHLY, FYNNEI. The CDR3 contains 15 residues. CDR3 coding DNA: TGTGCCAGCAGTGTCCGCGGGGGCGGACTCTACGAGCAGTACTTC. Its protein product is CASSVRGGGLYEQYF.

This clonotype is a singleton in its sample. This rearrangement joins TRBV3-1 to TRBJ2-7, with a possible D match to TRBD2 (6 bases). Germline assignment: CDR1 LGHDT and CDR2 YNNKEL (reference sequence). The V end was cut by 7 bases, the J end by 6 bases, with 19 bases between. CDR3 length equals 14 residues. The CDR3 nucleotides read TGTGCCAGCAACTGGTCCGCGGGGTTCGGCGAGCAGTACTTC. Translation: CASNWSAGFGEQYF.

The table lists this clonotype with many counts. The rearrangement links TRBV6-5 to TRBJ1-4; D is possibly TRBD1 (5 bases). V lost 6 bases, J lost 6 bases, and 11 bases lay in between. The CDR3 is 13 residues long. CDR1 and CDR2 from the germline V gene are MNHEY and SVGAGI. The CDR3 reads CASRTGGYEKLFF. The CDR3 DNA reads TGTGCCAGCAGGACGGGGGGATATGAAAAACTGTTTTTT.

The chain joins TRBV20-1 to TRBJ1-2; D call uncertain. This CDR3 region has 16 residues. CDR1 is DFQATT, CDR2 SNEGSKA, per germline (reference sequence). With 6 bases removed from V and 4 bases from J, the gap between germline ends came to 24 bases. In nucleotides, the CDR3 is TGCAGTGCCTCCGAGCCAGTTGATCGGGGTAGCTATGGCTACACCTTC. This translates into CSASEPVDRGSYGYTF.

Ten or more counts support this clonotype. The gene calls are TRBV3-1 and TRBJ1-3; D gene uncertain. This CDR3 spans 15 amino acids. The ends were cut back, 5 bases at V and 0 bases at J, with 11 bases in the middle. CDR1 LGHDT and CDR2 YNNKEL come from the germline V gene (reference sequence). This CDR3 reads CASSRKVHSGNTIYF. The CDR3 DNA reads as TGTGCCAGCAGCAGAAAGGTACACTCTGGAAACACCATATATTTT.

The chain has TRBV3-1 and TRBJ2-3; 10 bases are shared with TRBD2. Germline V gene data show CDR1 as LGHDT and CDR2 as YNNKEL (reference sequence). J gave up 2 bases and V 6 bases, and 11 bases lay outside the gene matches. The CDR3 consists of 17 residues. CDR3 region: CASRGTTGTSDTDTQYF. In DNA, the CDR3 is TGTGCCAGCAGGGGCACAACCGGGACTAGCGACACAGATACGCAGTATTTT.

There are a few counts of this clonotype. The rearrangement uses TRBV9 and TRBJ1-2, with D unclear. Trimming pared 0 bases from V and 7 bases from J, leaving 7 bases between. The CDR3 runs 12 residues. The V gene's germline CDR1 is SGDLS and CDR2 YYNGEE. CDR3 region: CASSVVGSGYTF. The CDR3 nucleotides read TGTGCCAGCAGCGTAGTTGGGAGTGGCTACACCTTC.

There are many counts of this clonotype. This chain uses TRBV7-9 with TRBJ2-7; 12 bases are shared with TRBD2. Germline V lookup: CDR1 SEHNR, CDR2 FQNEAQ (reference sequence). V lost 8 bases and J lost 1; bases outside the gene matches: 0. The CDR3 length is 13 residues. Written as DNA, the CDR3 is TGTGCCAGCGGGACTAGCGGGTCCTACGAGCAGTACGTC. Its protein product is CASGTSGSYEQYV.

V gene TRBV19 combines with J gene TRBJ2-3; the D gene is possibly TRBD2 (5 bases). Germline V gene sequence: CDR1 LNHDA, CDR2 SQIVND (reference sequence). The V end was cut by 4 bases, the J end by 0 bases, with 8 bases between. The CDR3 spans 14 residues. Written as DNA, the CDR3 is TGTGCCAGTAGTACCCTAGCCAGCACAGATACGCAGTATTTT. Protein: CASSTLASTDTQYF. Full variable domain (rest looked up from reference TRBV19 and TRBJ2-3): DGGITQSPKYLFRKEGQNVTLSCEQNLNHDAMYWYRQDPGQGLRLIYYSQIVNDFQKGDIAEGYSVSREKKESFPLTVTSAQKNPTAFYLCASSTLASTDTQYFGPGTRLTVL.

This clonotype was counted only a few times. The chain carries TRBV2 and TRBJ2-7; TRBD1 matches 9 bases. Trimming at V came to 1 base and at J to 5 bases, leaving 6 bases not matched to a gene. The CDR3 has 15 amino acids. Germline values: CDR1 SNHLY, CDR2 FYNNEI. CDR3 DNA sequence: TGTGCCAGCAGTGAAGGAGACAGGGGGAACAACGAGCAGTACGTC. Residues: CASSEGDRGNNEQYV.

The J gene is TRBJ2-1, the V gene TRBV9; D perhaps matches TRBD2 (6 bases). Trimming removed 0 bases from V and 0 bases from J, with 10 bases in between. CDR1 is SGDLS, CDR2 YYNGEE, per germline. The CDR3 loop spans 16 amino acids. CDR3 residues: CASSVGTGSSYNEQFF. As DNA, the CDR3 is TGTGCCAGCAGCGTAGGCACCGGGAGCTCCTACAATGAGCAGTTCTTC.

This clonotype was detected only a few times. The chain has TRBV6-2 or TRBV6-3 and TRBJ1-4; D uncertain. There are 19 residues in the CDR3. Trimming removed 6 bases from V and 7 bases from J, with 30 bases in between. Germline CDR1 and CDR2: MNHEY and SVGEGT. The CDR3 loop reads CASRVGMVSLREGSEKLFF. CDR3 nucleotides: TGTGCCAGCAGGGTCGGAATGGTCTCCCTCCGGGAAGGGAGTGAAAAACTGTTTTTT.

V and J are TRBV4-3 and TRBJ1-4; D may be TRBD1 (6 bases). The CDR3 is 12 residues long. V lost 1 base, J lost 10 bases, and 7 bases lay in between. The germline CDR1 and CDR2 sequences are LGHNA and YSLEER. CDR3 bases: TGCGCCAGCAGCCAAGTACAGGGAAAACTGTTTTTT. It is translated as CASSQVQGKLFF.

This clonotype was detected only a few times. The genes are TRBV12-3 or TRBV12-4 and TRBJ1-5; D remains ambiguous. The CDR3 is made up of 15 amino acids. Trimming stripped 6 bases from V and 3 bases from J, with 15 bases between. CDR3 sequence: CASSYGRLLNQPQHF. The CDR3 nucleotides are TGTGCCAGCAGCTACGGCCGACTGCTCAATCAGCCCCAGCATTTT.

This clonotype was counted at least ten times. The chain employs TRBV5-1 and TRBJ1-1; 8 bases align to TRBD1. The CDR3 runs to 15 residues. Germline V CDR1 and CDR2: SGHRS, YFSETQ. The junction had 7 bases not matched to a gene; V was cut back by 5 bases and J by 1 base. The CDR3 here is CASSQRQGKNTEAFF. DNA of the CDR3: TGCGCCAGCAGTCAAAGACAGGGGAAGAACACTGAAGCTTTCTTT.

A few counts support this clonotype. The chain carries TRBV20-1 and TRBJ2-7; weak D call: TRBD2 (5 bases). The CDR3 contains 13 residues. Trimming left V 5 bases short and J 7 bases short, with 18 bases between. Germline lookup yields CDR1 DFQATT and CDR2 SNEGSKA (reference sequence). In DNA, the CDR3 is TGCAGTGCTTCAAGAGGGTGGACGCGGGAGCAGTACTTC. Translated: CSASRGWTREQYF.

This clonotype was detected ten times or more. V gene TRBV7-7 combines with J gene TRBJ2-1; D is perhaps TRBD2 (6 bases). CDR3 size: 13 residues. V lost 0 bases and J 9 bases, leaving 9 bases between the germline ends. CDR1 is SSHAT, CDR2 FNYEAQ, per germline (reference sequence). The CDR3, as DNA: TGTGCCAGCAGCTTAGCCAGGAGGGGTGAGCAGTTCTTC. Amino acid sequence: CASSLARRGEQFF.

This clonotype was detected ten times or more. The junction does not match germline at one end; this may be a read error. The rearrangement uses TRBV5-1 and TRBJ2-3; TRBD2 matches at 9 bases. Germline CDR1 is SGHRS and CDR2 is YFSETQ. The CDR3 consists of 12 residues. The CDR3 nucleotides read TGCGCCAGCGGCTTTAGCGGGGGAGCGCAGTATTTT. Its translation: CASGFSGGAQYF.

The J gene is TRBJ2-5, the V gene TRBV6-5; perhaps D is TRBD1 or TRBD2 (6 bases each). The CDR3 contains 15 residues. The V gene's germline CDR1 is MNHEY and CDR2 SVGAGI. The ends were cut back, 0 bases at V and 5 bases at J, with 13 bases in the middle. The CDR3: CASSYSGGGEETQYF. As DNA, the CDR3 is TGTGCCAGCAGTTACTCTGGAGGGGGAGAGGAGACCCAGTACTTC.

In this sample, this clonotype turned up a few times. V gene TRBV6-5 combines with J gene TRBJ1-2; TRBD1 aligns across 8 bases. This CDR3 region has 13 residues. The V and J ends lost 6 bases and 5 bases, in that order; junction bases with no gene match: 5. Germline loops: CDR1 MNHEY, CDR2 SVGAGI. CDR3 amino acids: CASSADRGYGYTF. For the CDR3, the DNA is TGTGCCAGCAGCGCCGACAGGGGATATGGCTACACCTTC.